This T cell receptor beta chain was retrieved from a study of early T cells in non-severe SARS-CoV-2 infection. As for the study in general: Sequencing used unsorted whole-blood bulk RNA, so chains lack pairing.

Unique molecular identifiers tagged individual cDNA molecules. TCRdb re-called the 5' RACE reads with MiXCR, one entry per CDR3 protein. The sample consists of about 100,000 distinct CDR3 sequences, over 10% of them appearing once. This clonotype was counted many times. The CDR3 has 15 amino acids. Germline CDR1 MNHNY, CDR2 SVGAGI (reference sequence). J lost 3 bases, V lost 4 bases, and 6 bases had no gene match. Sequenced sample: whole blood. This receptor was taken from an adult who was a healthcare worker with PCR-confirmed SARS-CoV-2 infection or an uninfected control (not recorded which). The genes are TRBV6-6 and TRBJ1-5; 7 positions match TRBD1. For the CDR3, the DNA is TGTGCCAGCAGTTGGGGGGACAGCCTCAATCAGCCCCAGCATTTT. Its translation is CASSWGDSLNQPQHF.